A single sample gave rise to the 21 T cell receptor beta chains below, sequenced in a study of T cells in Graves' hyperthyroidism and ophthalmopathy. TCR beta CDR3 sequences were amplified from RNA transcripts. A set of HTBI primers served as the primers for a first-round RT-PCR of the TCR CDR3. TCRdb passed the multiplex PCR reads through MiXCR, listing each CDR3 protein once. The sample yields hundreds of thousands of distinct CDR3 sequences, roughly 46% seen once. Material: peripheral blood or thyroid tissue (not recorded which). These receptors originate from a woman younger than 35 with Graves' hyperthyroidism.

The sample holds a few counts of this clonotype. V gene TRBV12-3 or TRBV12-4 combines with J gene TRBJ1-5; D gene uncertain. Trimming shortened V by 4 bases and J by 0 bases, and 13 bases separated the two germline ends. This CDR3 is 16 amino acids long. The CDR3 coding sequence is TGTGCCAGCAGTTACTCGGGGATAGCTAGCAATCAGCCCCAGCATTTT. Translated: CASSYSGIASNQPQHF.

The chain carries TRBV7-2 and TRBJ2-7; D gene unclear. Germline CDR1 SGHTA, CDR2 FQGNSA. V was pared by 1 base and J by 2 bases, with 9 bases between. This CDR3 has 14 residues. The CDR3 here is CASSLVSETYEQYF. The DNA of the CDR3 is TGTGCCAGCAGCTTAGTTTCGGAGACCTACGAGCAGTACTTC.

The chain uses TRBV19 and TRBJ2-2; TRBD2 matches 12 bases. Germline CDR1 and CDR2: LNHDA and SQIVND (reference sequence). V was clipped by 6 bases and J by 8 bases; unmatched bases: 4. This CDR3 spans 14 amino acids. The chain's CDR3 is CASSQGTSGGELFF. The CDR3, as DNA: TGTGCCAGTAGCCAGGGGACTAGCGGGGGGGAGCTGTTTTTT.

The sample holds a few counts of this clonotype. The chain recombines TRBV7-2 with TRBJ1-2, with 8 nucleotides matching TRBD1. The CDR3 length is 14 residues. The V gene end was trimmed by 7 bases and the J gene end by 8 bases; junction bases not matched to a gene: 12. Germline V gene sequence: CDR1 SGHTA, CDR2 FQGNSA. The CDR3, as DNA: TGTGCCAGCACCCTCGACAGGGGATTAAACGGCTACACCTTC. Translation gives CASTLDRGLNGYTF.

This clonotype was seen more than once but under ten times. This chain links TRBV6-5 with TRBJ1-5; D perhaps matches TRBD1 (5 bases). The germline CDR1 and CDR2 sequences are MNHEY and SVGAGI. Trimming cost V 1 base and J 4 bases, with 14 bases left between them. This CDR3 comprises 16 residues. CDR3 in amino acids: CASSYLGSGRNQPQHF. The CDR3, as DNA: TGTGCCAGCAGTTACTTGGGATCAGGGAGAAATCAGCCCCAGCATTTT.

The gene calls are TRBV10-3 and TRBJ1-4; D not certain. The CDR3 extends over 11 amino acids. Germline assignment: CDR1 ENHRY and CDR2 SYGVKD. With 5 bases removed from V and 14 bases from J, the gap between germline ends came to 12 bases. In DNA form, the CDR3 reads TGTGCCATCAGTTTGTCAATGGTTCTGTTTTTT. This codes for CAISLSMVLFF.

In its sample, this clonotype was seen a few times. V gene TRBV11-1 combines with J gene TRBJ2-7; D is perhaps TRBD1 (6 bases). V was clipped by 3 bases and J by 3 bases, with 12 bases between them. Looked up from germline, CDR1 is SGHAT and CDR2 is FQDESV (reference sequence). This CDR3 region has 14 residues. DNA for the CDR3: TGTGCCAGCAGCTTTGGGGGACAAATCTACGAGCAGTACTTC. Encoded protein: CASSFGGQIYEQYF.

The chain links TRBV24-1 to TRBJ1-5; 8 bases match TRBD1. The germline V gene has CDR1 KGHDR and CDR2 SFDVKD. The CDR3 length is 17 residues. V shed 3 bases, J shed 5 bases, and the junction held 11 bases outside the gene matches. The CDR3 protein is CATSDPSEQGAYQPQHF. DNA for the CDR3: TGTGCCACCAGTGATCCCTCGGAGCAGGGGGCTTATCAGCCCCAGCATTTT.

The chain employs TRBV2 and TRBJ1-2; 9 bases line up with TRBD1. This CDR3 has 15 amino acids. Germline values: CDR1 SNHLY, CDR2 FYNNEI. The junction had 9 bases not matched to a gene; V was cut back by 5 bases and J by 5 bases. In nucleotides, the CDR3 is TGTGCCAGCAGTTGGAATGGGACAGGGAATTATGGCTACACCTTC. This encodes CASSWNGTGNYGYTF.

On this clonotype: The final CDR3 position lacks the conserved phenylalanine or tryptophan, pointing to a likely read error. The genes are TRBV7-9 and TRBJ1-1, with 10 bases lining up with TRBD1. The CDR3 runs to 16 residues. J lost 5 bases, V lost 5 bases, and 11 bases had no gene match. Germline values: CDR1 SEHNR, CDR2 FQNEAQ (reference sequence). CDR3 loop: CASSNTRTGGRTEAFS. CDR3 nucleotide sequence: TGTGCCAGCAGCAACACCAGGACAGGGGGTAGGACTGAAGCTTTCTCT.

V is TRBV14 and J is TRBJ1-5; D remains unclear. The V end lost 1 base, the J end lost 0 bases, and 10 bases lay between the germline ends. Looked up from germline, CDR1 is SGHDN and CDR2 is FVKESK. The CDR3 contains 16 residues. CDR3 DNA sequence: TGTGCCAGCAGCCAAGTTCAAGTGTATAGCAATCAGCCCCAGCATTTT. Residues: CASSQVQVYSNQPQHF.

The chain combines TRBV19 with TRBJ2-7, with 8 bases fitting TRBD1. The trim removed 3 bases at V and 6 bases at J, leaving 4 bases unmatched. This CDR3 is built from 13 residues. Germline V lookup: CDR1 LNHDA, CDR2 SQIVND (reference sequence). The CDR3: CASSIGTGPEQYF. The CDR3 nucleotides are TGTGCCAGTAGTATTGGGACAGGCCCCGAGCAGTACTTC.

CDR3 protein: CASSLSRVVAGELFF. For the CDR3, the DNA is TGTGCCAGCAGCTTAAGCAGGGTCGTTGCCGGGGAGCTGTTTTTT. The V gene is TRBV7-2, the J gene TRBJ2-2; D possibly corresponds to TRBD1 (5 bases). Germline V gene data show CDR1 as SGHTA and CDR2 as FQGNSA. The V and J ends lost 2 bases and 6 bases respectively, with 13 bases between them. The CDR3 contains 15 residues.

This clonotype was counted only a few times. CDR3 DNA: TGTGCCAGCAGCCCCACGGGCCCGGCCGATCGGGAGAACACTGAAGCTTTCTTT. This codes for CASSPTGPADRENTEAFF. The chain joins TRBV7-2 to TRBJ1-1; D unresolved. Per germline, CDR1 SGHTA and CDR2 FQGNSA. V lost 5 bases and J lost 1, with 23 bases in between. The CDR3 has 18 amino acids.

This clonotype was detected ten times or more. CDR3 DNA: TGCAGCGTTGAAGATCAGTCCGGAGGTGAAAAACTGTTTTTT. As protein: CSVEDQSGGEKLFF. This chain joins TRBV29-1 and TRBJ1-4, with D hard to call. V lost 0 bases and J 7 bases, leaving 12 bases between the germline ends. This CDR3 is built from 14 residues. The germline V gene encodes CDR1 SQVTM and CDR2 ANQGSEA.

This clonotype came up a few times. The chain joins TRBV25-1 to TRBJ2-2, with a weak D call TRBD1 (6 bases). CDR3 length: 15 amino acids. With 7 bases removed from V and 3 bases from J, the gap between germline ends came to 15 bases. The germline V gene has CDR1 MGHDK and CDR2 SYGVNS. CDR3 nucleotide sequence: TGTGCCAGCATTGGACAGCCTCGGCACACCGGGGAGCTGTTTTTT. This translates into CASIGQPRHTGELFF. Combining the CDR3 with reference TRBV25-1 and TRBJ2-2 gives the whole variable domain EADIYQTPRYLVIGTGKKITLECSQTMGHDKMYWYQQDPGMELHLIHYSYGVNSTEKGDLSSESTVSRIRTEHFPLTLESARPSHTSQYLCASIGQPRHTGELFFGEGSRLTVL.

V usage is TRBV2 and J usage is TRBJ2-5; D might be TRBD1 or TRBD2, each matching 6 bases. The CDR3 has 14 residues. The V gene lost 7 bases and the J gene lost 5 bases, with 17 bases spanning the gap. Germline CDR1 and CDR2: SNHLY and FYNNEI. The CDR3 bases are TGTGCCAGCATGGAAATAACAGGGAGGGAGACCCAGTACTTC. Protein sequence: CASMEITGRETQYF. Drawing the rest from reference TRBV2 and TRBJ2-5, the complete variable domain is EPEVTQTPSHQVTQMGQEVILRCVPISNHLYFYWYRQILGQKVEFLVSFYNNEISEKSEIFDDQFSVERPDGSNFTLKIRSTKLEDSAMYFCASMEITGRETQYFGPGTRLLVL.

The chain employs TRBV5-1 and TRBJ2-7; 7 positions agree with TRBD1. Germline assignment: CDR1 SGHRS and CDR2 YFSETQ. With 4 bases clipped from V and 5 bases from J, the junction kept 9 bases outside the gene matches. The CDR3 runs to 14 residues. As DNA, the CDR3 is TGCGCCAGCAGCGCCCGGGACAGCCTTGACGAGCAGTACTTC. It is translated as CASSARDSLDEQYF.

This clonotype showed up many times. This chain connects TRBV27 to TRBJ1-2, with D perhaps matching TRBD1 (6 bases). Trimming cost V 1 base and J 1 base, with 7 bases left between them. Germline CDR1 reads MNHEY; CDR2 reads SMNVEV (reference sequence). The CDR3 is made up of 14 amino acids. This CDR3 reads CASSLWGHNYGYTF. The CDR3 bases are TGTGCCAGCAGTTTATGGGGACATAACTATGGCTACACCTTC.

This chain connects TRBV4-2 to TRBJ2-7, with no clear D. Germline loops: CDR1 LGHNA, CDR2 YNFKEQ. This CDR3 comprises 14 residues. V was shortened by 6 bases and J by 2 bases, with 14 bases between the two germline ends. CDR3 coding DNA: TGTGCCAGCAGTCTCCGAAAAGCGACCTACGAGCAGTACTTC. Amino acid sequence: CASSLRKATYEQYF.

The chain uses TRBV19 and TRBJ1-4; tentative D call: TRBD1 (5 bases). The V gene lost 8 bases and the J gene lost 0 bases, with 13 bases spanning the gap. The CDR3 spans 15 residues. Germline CDR1 is LNHDA and CDR2 is SQIVND (reference sequence). The CDR3 nucleotides are TGTGCCAGTGGTGGGGCAGATTCAACTAATGAAAAACTGTTTTTT. Its translation: CASGGADSTNEKLFF.